This T cell receptor (beta chain) came from a study of prognosis after radiotherapy for stage I lung cancer. Template was genomic DNA; TCR beta CDR3 amplified in two multiplex PCR rounds. With primers specific to each TRBV and TRBJ gene, the first-round PCR was performed. One entry per CDR3 protein results from TCRdb running MiXCR on the multiplex PCR reads. In the table there are around 13,000 distinct CDR3 sequences, 25% to 30% of which are singletons. Peripheral blood, in roughly 6.5-milliliter volumes, was drawn at each of two time points. Germline loops: CDR1 SGHKS, CDR2 YYEKEE (reference sequence). The CDR3 runs to 17 residues. After removal of 4 bases from V and 9 bases from J, the junction contained 19 bases not matched to a gene. Regarding this clonotype: The antigen remains undetermined. A much larger clone lies one base from this, so it may be a read error.

Study outcomes and limitations: The median unique TCR clone count dropped from roughly 10,000 to 7,000 after stereotactic body radiation therapy. It was not determined whether the expanded TCR clones were tumor-specific. TRBV and TRBJ gene usage reportedly differed between patients with and without metastases.

The chain links TRBV5-5 to TRBJ2-4; 7 bases fit TRBD2. Here the sequenced sample was PBMCs, taken before or after stereotactic body radiation therapy (not recorded which). The TCR was taken from a donor at least 50 years old with non-small cell lung cancer. CDR3 in DNA: TGTGCCAGCAGCCACCCGGGGCGGGGGAGGCTATCAGGCATTCAGTACTTC. The encoded protein is CASSHPGRGRLSGIQYF.